Listed below are T cell receptor beta chains from one sample, sequenced in a study of T cell changes during pregnancy in multiple sclerosis. Assay: immunoSEQ multiplex PCR; the TCRdb copy retains only in-frame clones and omits some. The sample contains fewer than 70,000 clones, about 89% of which appear only once. The source was peripheral blood, collected in the first trimester of pregnancy. The receptors come from a female donor with multiple sclerosis, enrolled in a pregnancy study. Each CDR3 is given with its conserved first and last residue. A D gene is named only where the DNA matches it firmly. Expanded clones get a size class; other rows say once, few or many, or leave the size out.

j_call clone_size v_call d_call cdr3_aa cdr3_nt
TRBJ1-2 NA TRBV27 TRBD1 CASSSIGTVYGYTF TGTGCCAGCAGTTCCATCGGGACAGTCTATGGCTACACCTTC
TRBJ2-3 NA TRBV11-3 TRBD1 CASSLDRATDTQYF TGTGCCAGCAGCTTGGACAGGGCCACAGATACGCAGTATTTT
TRBJ1-2 NA TRBV30 TRBD1 CAWTPGGYGYTF TGTGCCTGGACCCCAGGGGGCTATGGCTACACCTTC
TRBJ2-1 NA TRBV2 NA CASSVDIYNEQFF TGTGCCAGCAGTGTCGACATCTACAATGAGCAGTTCTTC
TRBJ2-7 NA TRBV30 TRBD2 CAWSGPGLGTYEQYF TGTGCCTGGAGCGGCCCGGGACTAGGAACCTACGAGCAGTACTTC
TRBJ1-2 NA TRBV18 NA CASSPYKDTPYGYTF TGTGCCAGCTCACCTTACAAAGATACACCGTATGGCTACACCTTC
TRBJ2-4 NA TRBV9 TRBD1 CASSVGTGNIQYF TGTGCCAGCAGCGTAGGGACAGGGAACATTCAGTACTTC
TRBJ1-1 medium-sized TRBV5-1 NA CASSNVDRGITEAFF TGCGCCAGCAGCAACGTCGATCGGGGGATAACTGAAGCTTTCTTT
TRBJ2-7 NA TRBV27 TRBD1 CASSPGTGAREQYF TGTGCCAGCAGTCCCGGGACAGGGGCAAGGGAGCAGTACTTC
TRBJ1-1 NA TRBV7-9 NA CASSAMTDKNTEAFF TGTGCCAGCAGCGCTATGACAGATAAAAACACTGAAGCTTTCTTT
TRBJ1-2 NA TRBV7-9 TRBD1 CASRPDRGGYGYTF TGTGCCAGCAGGCCCGACAGGGGAGGCTATGGCTACACCTTC
TRBJ2-5 NA TRBV28 TRBD2 CASSLRAGQETQYF TGTGCCAGCAGTTTGCGAGCGGGGCAAGAGACCCAGTACTTC
TRBJ1-2 once TRBV4-3 TRBD1 CASSQVRDRNYGYTF TGCGCCAGCAGCCAAGTTAGGGACAGGAACTATGGCTACACCTTC
TRBJ2-2 NA TRBV7-7 NA CASSSLLGGRTGELFF TGTGCCAGCAGTTCCCTCTTAGGGGGTCGGACCGGGGAGCTGTTTTTT
TRBJ1-3 NA TRBV7-8 NA CASSPDSSGNTIYF TGTGCCAGCAGCCCCGACAGCTCTGGAAACACCATATATTTT
TRBJ2-1 NA TRBV18 TRBD1 CASSPLGQGENEQFF TGTGCCAGCTCACCACTGGGACAGGGAGAGAATGAGCAGTTCTTC
TRBJ2-1 NA TRBV5-4 NA CASSFKPGEQFF TGTGCCAGCAGCTTCAAGCCTGGTGAGCAGTTCTTC
TRBJ2-2 NA TRBV7-3 NA CASSYGRNTGELFF TGTGCCAGCAGCTACGGGAGAAACACCGGGGAGCTGTTTTTT
TRBJ1-2 NA TRBV12-5 NA CASGLVGGKHGYTF TGTGCTAGTGGTTTGGTAGGAGGGAAGCATGGCTACACCTTC
TRBJ2-1 NA TRBV19 TRBD1 CASSPLHGQGKFF TGTGCCAGTAGTCCGCTCCATGGACAGGGCAAGTTCTTC
TRBJ2-3 once TRBV7-2 TRBD2 CASSKPGLAGDTQYF TGTGCCAGCAGCAAGCCGGGACTAGCCGGAGATACGCAGTATTTT
TRBJ1-2 NA TRBV4-3 NA CASSQGQIYGYTF TGCGCCAGCAGCCAAGGACAGATCTATGGCTACACCTTC
TRBJ2-7 NA TRBV13 TRBD1 CASSLGPTGDEQYF TGTGCCAGCAGCTTAGGGCCTACAGGGGACGAGCAGTACTTC
TRBJ2-3 NA TRBV5-1 TRBD2 CASSLEGSGITDTQYF TGCGCCAGCAGCTTGGAAGGTAGCGGGATCACAGATACGCAGTATTTT
TRBJ2-7 NA TRBV12-5 NA CASGSYEQYF TGTGCTAGTGGGAGTTACGAGCAGTACTTC
TRBJ1-2 NA TRBV19 TRBD1 CASSASGTGGGGYTF TGTGCCAGTAGTGCCTCCGGGACAGGGGGCGGGGGCTACACCTTC
TRBJ1-1 once TRBV5-6 NA CASSVGAMNTEAFF TGTGCCAGCAGCGTTGGGGCGATGAACACTGAAGCTTTCTTT
TRBJ1-1 few TRBV19 NA CASKARLNTEAFF TGTGCCAGTAAGGCCAGACTTAACACTGAAGCTTTCTTT
TRBJ2-7 NA TRBV19 TRBD2 CASKRLAGNNYEQYF TGTGCCAGTAAAAGACTAGCGGGGAATAACTACGAGCAGTACTTC
TRBJ2-5 NA TRBV28 TRBD1 CASRDRGGKSEETQYF TGTGCCAGCAGGGACAGGGGGGGGAAATCAGAAGAGACCCAGTACTTC
TRBJ2-3 NA TRBV28 TRBD1 CASSSTGVISSWSTDTQYF TGTGCCAGCAGTTCAACAGGGGTAATAAGTTCGTGGAGCACAGATACGCAGTATTTT
TRBJ2-6 NA TRBV6-1 NA CASRAGGFGANVLTF TGTGCCAGCAGAGCCGGGGGATTTGGGGCCAACGTCCTGACTTTC
TRBJ1-3 once TRBV9 NA CASSGTPGNTIYF TGTGCCAGCAGCGGGACTCCTGGAAACACCATATATTTT
TRBJ2-1 NA TRBV19 TRBD2 CASSDAGGRYNEQFF TGTGCCAGTAGCGATGCGGGGGGGCGGTACAATGAGCAGTTCTTC
TRBJ2-1 few TRBV6-6 TRBD1 CASSFVRQGENEQFF TGTGCCAGCAGTTTCGTCCGACAGGGCGAGAATGAGCAGTTCTTC
TRBJ2-1 NA TRBV9 TRBD2 CASSVATTSGGENEQFF TGTGCCAGCAGCGTAGCTACGACTAGCGGGGGCGAGAATGAGCAGTTCTTC
TRBJ2-1 NA TRBV9 NA CASSAPAGSGTYNEQFF TGTGCCAGCAGCGCCCCCGCCGGGAGCGGGACATACAATGAGCAGTTCTTC
TRBJ2-3 NA TRBV10-3 TRBD2 CAISVTSGQAQYF TGTGCCATCAGTGTCACTAGCGGGCAGGCGCAGTATTTT
TRBJ2-7 NA TRBV27 NA CASSTSGAYEQYF TGTGCCAGCAGTACCTCCGGTGCCTACGAGCAGTACTTC
TRBJ1-1 NA TRBV2 TRBD1 CASIGQGNTEAFF TGTGCCAGCATTGGACAGGGAAACACTGAAGCTTTCTTT
TRBJ2-3 NA TRBV11-2 NA CASSLASPGTQYF TGTGCCAGCAGCTTAGCCTCCCCCGGTACGCAGTATTTT
TRBJ1-2 NA TRBV9 NA CASSVGGLDYGYTF TGTGCCAGCAGCGTCGGGGGGCTGGACTATGGCTACACCTTC
TRBJ1-5 few TRBV25-1 NA CASSQGVGNQPQHF TGTGCCAGCAGTCAAGGGGTAGGGAATCAGCCCCAGCATTTT
TRBJ2-3 NA TRBV19 NA CASSRLHPDTQYF TGTGCCAGTAGTAGGCTCCATCCAGATACGCAGTATTTT
TRBJ1-2 NA TRBV27 TRBD1 CASLTRQGAGGYTF TGTGCCAGCCTTACCCGACAGGGGGCGGGAGGCTACACCTTC
TRBJ1-1 NA TRBV6-5 NA CASSSVTGPSTEAFF TGTGCCAGCAGTTCCGTTACAGGGCCTTCCACTGAAGCTTTCTTT